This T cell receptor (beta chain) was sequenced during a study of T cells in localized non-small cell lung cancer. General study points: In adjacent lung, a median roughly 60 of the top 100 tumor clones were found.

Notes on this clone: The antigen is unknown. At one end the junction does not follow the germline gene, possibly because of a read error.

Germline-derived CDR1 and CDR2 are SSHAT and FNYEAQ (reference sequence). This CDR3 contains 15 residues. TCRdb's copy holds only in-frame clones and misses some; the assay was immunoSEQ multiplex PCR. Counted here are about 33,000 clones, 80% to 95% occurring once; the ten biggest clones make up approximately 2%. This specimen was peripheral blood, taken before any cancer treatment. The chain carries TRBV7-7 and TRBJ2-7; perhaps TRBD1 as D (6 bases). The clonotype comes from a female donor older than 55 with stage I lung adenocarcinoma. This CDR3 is CASSPRSGETYEQYF. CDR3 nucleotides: TGTGCTAGCAGCCCCCGATCAGGGGAGACCTACGAGCAGTACTTC.